Listed here are 9 T cell receptor beta chains from one sample, sequenced in a study of technical replicates of blood from four donors. Generated by immunoSEQ multiplex PCR, the TCRdb table keeps only in-frame clones and is missing some. The sample includes 65,000 to 80,000 clones, around 94% of them seen just once. Sequencing was carried out using T cells isolated from PBMCs. All receptors derive from a human donor in good health.

The chain recombines TRBV7-3 with TRBJ2-7, with 10 bases aligning to TRBD2. Trimming removed 5 bases from V and 6 bases from J; junction bases left unmatched: 7. Germline loops: CDR1 SGHTA, CDR2 FQGTGA. This CDR3 contains 14 residues. CDR3 nucleotides: TGTGCCAGCAGCATTGCTAGCGGGAGTAGCGAGCAGTACTTC. As protein: CASSIASGSSEQYF.

V gene TRBV11-3 combines with J gene TRBJ1-4; D not resolved. Germline V gene sequence: CDR1 SGHNT, CDR2 YENEEA. The CDR3 runs 15 residues. The germline V and J ends were trimmed by 0 bases and 0 bases, with 5 bases remaining between them. The CDR3 region is CASSLDPATNEKLFF. The CDR3 DNA reads TGTGCCAGCAGCTTAGATCCTGCAACTAATGAAAAACTGTTTTTT.

The chain couples TRBV7-3 to TRBJ2-7, with 7 bases matching TRBD2. J gave up 3 bases and V 2 bases, and 7 bases lay outside the gene matches. CDR1 is SGHTA, CDR2 FQGTGA, per germline. The CDR3 has 15 residues. CDR3: CASSLGGAGIYEQYF. The CDR3 nucleotides read TGTGCCAGCAGCTTAGGCGGAGCGGGAATCTACGAGCAGTACTTC.

The genes are TRBV7-9 and TRBJ1-5, with a weak D call TRBD1 (6 bases). Trimming took 5 bases from V and 5 from J, leaving 19 bases between them. Germline CDR1 is SEHNR and CDR2 is FQNEAQ (reference sequence). This CDR3 spans 16 amino acids. CDR3: CASSQTGVSRDQPQHF. Written as DNA, the CDR3 is TGTGCCAGCAGCCAGACAGGAGTTAGCCGGGATCAGCCCCAGCATTTT.

J is TRBJ2-3 and V is TRBV9, with 7 nucleotides matching TRBD2. The V gene's germline CDR1 is SGDLS and CDR2 YYNGEE. CDR3 length equals 15 residues. The junction had 7 bases not matched to a gene; V was cut back by 0 bases and J by 6 bases. The CDR3 sequence is CASSVGTGGTDTQYF. CDR3 DNA: TGTGCCAGCAGCGTAGGGACGGGAGGAACGGATACGCAGTATTTT.

This chain connects TRBV5-6 to TRBJ2-7; maybe TRBD2 (5 bases). Germline assignment: CDR1 SGHDT and CDR2 YYEEEE. This CDR3 is 14 amino acids long. The V and J ends lost 0 bases and 2 bases respectively, with 9 bases between them. Here the CDR3 reads CASSLGGGPYEQYF. The CDR3 nucleotides are TGTGCCAGCAGCTTGGGTGGCGGGCCCTACGAGCAGTACTTC.

In its sample, this clone was seen once. V is TRBV29-1 and J is TRBJ1-3; TRBD1 might be the D (5 bases). The CDR3 consists of 13 residues. Germline V gene lookup returns CDR1 SQVTM and CDR2 ANQGSEA. The V and J ends lost 7 bases and 5 bases respectively, with 15 bases between them. In nucleotides, the CDR3 is TGCAGCGCCCGGACATCCGATAGAAACACCATATATTTT. Amino acids: CSARTSDRNTIYF. Together with reference TRBV29-1 and TRBJ1-3, the CDR3 gives the full variable domain: SAVISQKPSRDICQRGTSLTIQCQVDSQVTMMFWYRQQPGQSLTLIATANQGSEATYESGFVIDKFPISRPNLTFSTLTVSNMSPEDSSIYLCSARTSDRNTIYFGEGSWLTVV.

This chain connects TRBV5-6 to TRBJ1-3; possibly TRBD1 for D (6 bases). In germline, CDR1 is SGHDT, CDR2 YYEEEE. The CDR3 is 17 residues long. V was shortened by 0 bases and J by 4 bases, with 17 bases between the two germline ends. In DNA, the CDR3 is TGTGCCAGCAGCTTGGACGCCGGGGGGCTGTTCGGAAACACCATATATTTT. Protein sequence: CASSLDAGGLFGNTIYF.

The chain employs TRBV10-2 and TRBJ1-3; no reliable D call. The CDR3 is 13 residues long. Per germline, CDR1 WSHSY and CDR2 SAAADI. The V gene lost 4 bases and the J gene lost 4 bases, with 8 bases spanning the gap. Here the CDR3 reads CASSVRAGNTIYF. The CDR3 coding sequence is TGCGCCAGCAGTGTGAGGGCAGGAAACACCATATATTTT.